The clone carrying this T cell receptor beta chain appeared many times. Hyperthyroidism in these 18- to 65-year-old patients was newly diagnosed, lasting under 2 months. The CDR3 sequence is 13 residues long. Germline CDR1 reads ENHRY; CDR2 reads SYGVKD. Trimming shortened V by 0 bases and J by 5 bases, and 7 bases separated the two germline ends. The authors amplified TCR beta CDR3 regions from RNA transcripts. Second-round multiplex PCR came after first-round RT-PCR with HTBI primers. TCRdb processed the multiplex PCR reads anew with MiXCR; each CDR3 protein has one entry. The sample holds 580,000 or so distinct CDR3 sequences, approximately 37% seen once. This sample stems from a study of Graves' ophthalmopathy and Graves' hyperthyroidism.

The V gene is TRBV10-3, the J gene TRBJ2-5, with TRBD2 as a possible D gene (5 bases). This receptor was taken from an adult man with Graves' hyperthyroidism. The material sequenced was peripheral blood or thyroid tissue (not recorded which). The CDR3 nucleotides read TGTGCCATCAGTGAGTCGAGGGCGGAGACCCAGTACTTC. This gives the protein CAISESRAETQYF.